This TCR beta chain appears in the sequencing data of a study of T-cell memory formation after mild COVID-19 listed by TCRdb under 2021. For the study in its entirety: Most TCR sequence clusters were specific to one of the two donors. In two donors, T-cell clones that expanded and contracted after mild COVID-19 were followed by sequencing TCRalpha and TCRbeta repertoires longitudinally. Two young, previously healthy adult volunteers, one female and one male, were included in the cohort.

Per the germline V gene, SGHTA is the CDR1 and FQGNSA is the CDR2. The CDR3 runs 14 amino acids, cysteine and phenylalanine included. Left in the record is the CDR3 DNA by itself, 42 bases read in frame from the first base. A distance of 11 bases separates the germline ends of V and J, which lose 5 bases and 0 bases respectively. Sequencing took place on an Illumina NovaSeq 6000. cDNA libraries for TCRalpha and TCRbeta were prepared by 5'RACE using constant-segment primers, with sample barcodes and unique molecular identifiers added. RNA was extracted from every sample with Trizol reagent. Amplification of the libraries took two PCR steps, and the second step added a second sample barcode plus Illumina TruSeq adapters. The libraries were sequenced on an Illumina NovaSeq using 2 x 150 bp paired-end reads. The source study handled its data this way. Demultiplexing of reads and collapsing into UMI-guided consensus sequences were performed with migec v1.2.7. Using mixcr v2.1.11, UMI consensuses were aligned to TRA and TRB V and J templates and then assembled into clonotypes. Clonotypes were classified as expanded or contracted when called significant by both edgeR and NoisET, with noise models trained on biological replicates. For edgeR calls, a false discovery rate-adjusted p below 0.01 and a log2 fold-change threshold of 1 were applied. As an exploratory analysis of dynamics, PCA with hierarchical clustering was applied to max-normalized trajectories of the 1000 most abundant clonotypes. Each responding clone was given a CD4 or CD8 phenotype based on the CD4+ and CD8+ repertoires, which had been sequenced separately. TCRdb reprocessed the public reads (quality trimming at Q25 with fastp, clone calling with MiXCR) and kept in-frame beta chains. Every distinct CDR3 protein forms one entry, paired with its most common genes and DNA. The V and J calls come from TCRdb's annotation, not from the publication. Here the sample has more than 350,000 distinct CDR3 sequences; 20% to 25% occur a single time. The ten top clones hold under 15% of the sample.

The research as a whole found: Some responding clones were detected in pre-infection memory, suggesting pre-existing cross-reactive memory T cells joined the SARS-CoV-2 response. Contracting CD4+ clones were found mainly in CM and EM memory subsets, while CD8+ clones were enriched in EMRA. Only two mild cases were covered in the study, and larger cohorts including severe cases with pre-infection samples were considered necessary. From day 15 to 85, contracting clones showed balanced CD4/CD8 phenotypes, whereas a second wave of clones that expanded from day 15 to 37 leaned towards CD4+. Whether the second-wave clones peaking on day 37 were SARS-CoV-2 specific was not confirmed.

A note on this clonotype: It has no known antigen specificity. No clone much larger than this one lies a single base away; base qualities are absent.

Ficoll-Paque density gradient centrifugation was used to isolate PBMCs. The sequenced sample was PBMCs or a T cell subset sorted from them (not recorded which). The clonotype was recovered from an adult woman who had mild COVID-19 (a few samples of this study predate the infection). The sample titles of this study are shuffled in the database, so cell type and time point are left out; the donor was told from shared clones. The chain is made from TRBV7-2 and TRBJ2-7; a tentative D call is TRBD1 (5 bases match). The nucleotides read TGTGCCAGCAGCGCGATGACAGACTCCTACGAGCAGTACTTC. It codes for CASSAMTDSYEQYF.